A single count supports the clone carrying this T cell receptor beta chain. This sample is part of a study of blood T cell repertoires in COVID-19. The wider study: Nucleic acid was either cDNA or gDNA, and it came from T cells, B-cell-depleted T cells, or PBMCs.

The CDR3 length is 17 residues. J lost 0 bases, V lost 5 bases, and 10 bases had no gene match. CDR1 and CDR2 from the germline V gene are SGHTA and FQGNSA. The table came from immunoSEQ multiplex PCR; TCRdb's copy has only in-frame clones and leaves some out. The table lists more than 150,000 clones, 86% of them singletons, with 0.99% in the top ten. The chain combines TRBV7-2 with TRBJ1-5, with 7 bases fitting TRBD1. The clonotype was recovered from a man younger than 35 with acute or convalescent COVID-19. Sequenced material: peripheral blood. This CDR3 reads CASSTKGRTGSNQPQHF. The CDR3 nucleotides are TGTGCCAGCAGCACGAAGGGCAGGACAGGTAGCAATCAGCCCCAGCATTTT.